These 18 T cell receptor beta chains share one sample of origin, sequenced in a study of shared clonotypes between healthy human individuals. Measured with immunoSEQ multiplex PCR; TCRdb has only the in-frame clones, and not every one. The data hold some 2,100,000 clones, with 90% to 97% observed a single time. Sequencing was performed on naive CD4+ T cells sorted from blood. Subset reported: CD45RA+ positively selected. The receptors were gathered from a man aged 18 to 35 in good health.

V and J are TRBV2 and TRBJ2-5, with 7 positions matching TRBD1. This CDR3 is built from 15 residues. Germline values: CDR1 SNHLY, CDR2 FYNNEI. V shed 1 base, J shed 5 bases, and the junction held 7 bases outside the gene matches. CDR3 amino acids: CASSEETGKRETQYF. The CDR3 nucleotides read TGTGCCAGCAGTGAAGAGACAGGGAAGCGGGAGACCCAGTACTTC.

The V and J genes are TRBV2 and TRBJ2-7; 8 bases map to TRBD1. With 3 bases clipped from V and 4 bases from J, the junction kept 14 bases outside the gene matches. Looked up from germline, CDR1 is SNHLY and CDR2 is FYNNEI. This CDR3 is 17 amino acids long. The CDR3 region is CASSDLSLAGGYYEQYF. The CDR3 nucleotides are TGTGCCAGCAGTGATCTATCCCTGGCAGGGGGCTATTACGAGCAGTACTTC.

With regard to this clone: Additional DNA sequences in this sample encode the identical CDR3. The V gene is TRBV5-1, the J gene TRBJ2-6; no definite D call. CDR1 SGHRS and CDR2 YFSETQ come from the germline V gene. Trimming took 4 bases from V and 0 from J, leaving 8 bases between them. This CDR3 has 15 residues. CDR3 in amino acids: CASSPQPSGANVLTF. The CDR3 bases are TGCGCCAGCAGCCCACAGCCCTCTGGGGCCAACGTCCTGACTTTC.

The V gene is TRBV23-1, the J gene TRBJ2-2; tentative D call: TRBD1 (6 bases). TRBV23-1 is sorted into the ORF group, with uncertain function. The CDR3 covers 19 residues. Trimming removed 4 bases at V and 2 bases at J, with 23 bases between. CDR3 coding DNA: TGCGCCAGCAGTCGGTCCGGGACACTCCAAGAAGCCAACACCGGGGAGCTGTTTTTT. Protein product: CASSRSGTLQEANTGELFF.

The CDR3 region is CASTHKGVGTGFNYGYTF. As DNA, the CDR3 is TGTGCCAGCACCCATAAGGGTGTCGGCACCGGATTTAACTATGGCTACACCTTC. The chain joins TRBV28 to TRBJ1-2; D is unresolved. V lost 7 bases and J 1 base, leaving 25 bases between the germline ends. Germline lookup yields CDR1 MDHEN and CDR2 SYDVKM. The length of the CDR3 is 18 residues.

The chain uses TRBV10-3 and TRBJ2-1; 8 bases match TRBD2. The trim removed 11 bases at V and 5 bases at J, leaving 8 bases unmatched. CDR1 is ENHRY and CDR2 is SYGVKD in the germline V gene. The CDR3 runs 13 residues. CDR3 amino acids: CASGGGNDNEQFF. The DNA for the CDR3 is TGTGCCTCCGGCGGGGGGAACGACAATGAGCAGTTCTTC.

The CDR3 sequence: CASSQDGPNEKLFF. CDR3 bases: TGTGCCAGCAGCCAAGACGGACCTAATGAAAAACTGTTTTTT. The chain employs TRBV14 and TRBJ1-4; D not certain. With 0 bases removed from V and 3 bases from J, the gap between germline ends came to 5 bases. This CDR3 has 14 amino acids. The germline CDR1 and CDR2 sequences are SGHDN and FVKESK.

The chain uses TRBV5-6 and TRBJ2-6; D is uncertain. This CDR3 region has 16 residues. Germline loops: CDR1 SGHDT, CDR2 YYEEEE. V was clipped by 2 bases and J by 2 bases, with 11 bases between them. The CDR3, as DNA: TGTGCCAGCAGCTTCTACGGAGTAACTGGGGCCAACGTCCTGACTTTC. It specifies CASSFYGVTGANVLTF.

The rearrangement links TRBV27 to TRBJ2-7, with TRBD2 identical over 14 bases. CDR1 and CDR2 (germline): MNHEY, SMNVEV (reference sequence). The CDR3 is 17 amino acids. V shed 6 bases, J shed 0 bases, and the junction held 7 bases outside the gene matches. CDR3 in DNA: TGTGCCAGCAGAAGGACTAGCGGGGGGTCGAGCTCCTACGAGCAGTACTTC. Its translation is CASRRTSGGSSSYEQYF.

J is TRBJ2-3 and V is TRBV2; 7 nucleotides match TRBD2. CDR1 and CDR2 (germline): SNHLY, FYNNEI. This CDR3 contains 15 residues. Trimming removed 10 bases from V and 4 bases from J; junction bases left unmatched: 14. CDR3 sequence (DNA): TGTGCCACCCGATCCGGGGGGATAATTCCAGATACGCAGTATTTT. This encodes CATRSGGIIPDTQYF. Based on the CDR3 plus reference TRBV2 and TRBJ2-3, the full variable domain is EPEVTQTPSHQVTQMGQEVILRCVPISNHLYFYWYRQILGQKVEFLVSFYNNEISEKSEIFDDQFSVERPDGSNFTLKIRSTKLEDSAMYFCATRSGGIIPDTQYFGPGTRLTVL.

V is TRBV7-2 and J is TRBJ2-1, with D perhaps given as TRBD1 or TRBD2 (6 bases each). The V end was cut by 5 bases, the J end by 7 bases, with 15 bases between. Germline assignment: CDR1 SGHTA and CDR2 FQGNSA. This CDR3 is 14 amino acids long. For the CDR3, the DNA is TGTGCCAGCAGCCCGGAATGGGGGGCGAATGAGCAGTTCTTC. This gives the protein CASSPEWGANEQFF.

V gene TRBV27 combines with J gene TRBJ2-7, with 11 bases matching TRBD2. V shed 8 bases and J 5 bases; nucleotides not matched to a gene: 8. The CDR3 is 14 amino acids. Germline loops: CDR1 MNHEY, CDR2 SMNVEV (reference sequence). The CDR3 spells CASGRTSGWHEQYF. The CDR3 bases are TGTGCCAGCGGGCGGACTAGCGGGTGGCACGAGCAGTACTTC.

V is TRBV5-1 and J is TRBJ1-3; 8 bases are a match to TRBD1. This CDR3 region has 16 residues. Germline V gene lookup returns CDR1 SGHRS and CDR2 YFSETQ. With 5 bases clipped from V and 4 bases from J, the junction kept 11 bases outside the gene matches. Here the CDR3 DNA reads TGCGCCAGCAGTCGACAGGGGTTCGGTGAAGGAAACACCATATATTTT. Amino acid sequence: CASSRQGFGEGNTIYF.

The CDR3 DNA follows: TGTGCCAGTAGTATGGGGACAGGGTCCACCGGGGAGCTGTTTTTT. Its protein product is CASSMGTGSTGELFF. The chain combines TRBV19 with TRBJ2-2; 9 nucleotides match TRBD1. Germline CDR1 and CDR2: LNHDA and SQIVND (reference sequence). The CDR3 is 15 residues long. The V segment lost 3 bases and the J segment 4 bases; nucleotides outside the gene matches: 3.

The V call is TRBV7-2, the J call TRBJ2-5; D perhaps matches TRBD2 (5 bases). The J call is doubtful: the DNA matches TRBJ2-7 better. Per the germline V gene, CDR1 is SGHTA and CDR2 is FQGNSA. The CDR3 has 14 residues. The CDR3 loop is CASSLGGLSYEQYF. Here the CDR3 DNA reads TGTGCCAGCAGCTTGGGCGGACTCTCCTACGAGCAGTACTTC.

The rearrangement links TRBV7-6 to TRBJ2-7, with 7 positions matching TRBD2. The CDR3 is 13 residues long. Per the germline V gene, CDR1 is SGHVS and CDR2 is FNYEAQ. Trimming removed 6 bases from V and 7 bases from J; junction bases left unmatched: 9. The CDR3 loop reads CASRQRGTREQYF. The DNA for the CDR3 is TGTGCCAGCAGACAGCGGGGAACTAGGGAGCAGTACTTC.

The chain has TRBV7-8 and TRBJ2-3, with TRBD1 matching over 12 bases. The trim removed 6 bases at V and 3 bases at J, leaving 16 bases unmatched. CDR3 length: 19 amino acids. Germline CDR1 SGHVS, CDR2 FQNEAQ. CDR3: CASRNSGTGGLMGTDTQYF. The CDR3 nucleotides read TGTGCCAGCAGAAATTCTGGGACAGGGGGCTTGATGGGAACAGATACGCAGTATTTT. Based on the CDR3 plus reference TRBV7-8 and TRBJ2-3, the full variable domain is GAGVSQSPRYKVAKRGQDVALRCDPISGHVSLFWYQQALGQGPEFLTYFQNEAQLDKSGLPSDRFFAERPEGSVSTLKIQRTQQEDSAVYLCASRNSGTGGLMGTDTQYFGPGTRLTVL.

The rearrangement links TRBV7-2 to TRBJ2-3; D might be TRBD2 (6 bases). Trimming shortened V by 5 bases and J by 14 bases, and 17 bases separated the two germline ends. The CDR3 extends over 12 amino acids. Germline V gene sequence: CDR1 SGHTA, CDR2 FQGNSA. The CDR3 loop reads CASSIGTPTSYF. As DNA, the CDR3 is TGTGCCAGCAGCATCGGGACTCCCACTTCGTATTTT.